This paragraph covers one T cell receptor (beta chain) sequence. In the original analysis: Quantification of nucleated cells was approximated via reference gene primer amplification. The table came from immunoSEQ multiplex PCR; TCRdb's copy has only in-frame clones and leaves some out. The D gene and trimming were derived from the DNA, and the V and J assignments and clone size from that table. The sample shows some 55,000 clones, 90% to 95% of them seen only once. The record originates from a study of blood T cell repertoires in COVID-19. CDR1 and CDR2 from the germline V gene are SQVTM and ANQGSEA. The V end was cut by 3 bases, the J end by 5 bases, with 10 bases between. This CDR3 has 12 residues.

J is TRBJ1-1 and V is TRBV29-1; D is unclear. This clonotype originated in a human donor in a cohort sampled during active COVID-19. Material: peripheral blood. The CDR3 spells CSVDLGRTEAFF. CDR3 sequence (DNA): TGCAGCGTTGATTTGGGGAGGACTGAAGCTTTCTTT.